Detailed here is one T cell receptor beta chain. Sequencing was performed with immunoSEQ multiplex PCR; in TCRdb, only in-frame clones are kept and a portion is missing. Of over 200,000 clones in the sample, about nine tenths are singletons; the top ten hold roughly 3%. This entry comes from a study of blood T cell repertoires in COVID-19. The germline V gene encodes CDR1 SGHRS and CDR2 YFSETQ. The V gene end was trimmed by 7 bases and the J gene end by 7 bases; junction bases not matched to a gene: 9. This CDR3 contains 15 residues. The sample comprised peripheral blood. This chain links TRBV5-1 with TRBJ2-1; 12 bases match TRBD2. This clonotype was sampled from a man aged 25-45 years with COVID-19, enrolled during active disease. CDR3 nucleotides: TGCGCCAGCCGCCAACTAGCGGGAGGATATAATGAGCAGTTCTTC. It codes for CASRQLAGGYNEQFF.